The 2 T cell receptor beta chains given below trace back to one sample, sequenced in a study of Ad26.COV2.S vaccination and SARS-CoV-2 variants (dated by TCRdb to about 2021). In the paper's terms, the treatment or condition label means: some 20 received Ad26.COV2.S at low or high dose, single or two shots; 5 received placebo; per-sample allocation not given. Repertoires of vaccine and placebo recipients were sequenced from samples collected on day 63 after the first injection. The library was prepared using the immunoSEQ multiplex PCR assay. The immuneACCESS repertoire file appears here via TCRdb, limited to in-frame rearrangements. These files lack a portion of the clones; in checked studies, under half of the deficit traces to unresolved V genes, and the cause of the others is not known. Here the sample has about 680,000 clones; 70% to 90% occur a single time. The ten most abundant clones make up about 1.5% of the sample.

The sequencing here drew on peripheral blood, taken in a trial of Ad26.COV2.S vaccine versus placebo. The receptors were sampled from a person between 18 and 59 years old who received the Ad26.COV2.S COVID-19 vaccine or a placebo.

Worth noting for this clone: The sample contains more than one DNA sequence encoding this CDR3. The chain is built from TRBV7-6 and TRBJ2-5, with D unresolved. Trimming took 1 base from V and 5 from J, leaving 5 bases between them. The CDR3 extends over 12 amino acids. Germline V gene lookup returns CDR1 SGHVS and CDR2 FNYEAQ. The CDR3 DNA reads as TGTGCCAGCAGCTTAGGAATCGAGACCCAGTACTTC. It yields the protein CASSLGIETQYF.

The rearrangement uses TRBV5-1 and TRBJ2-5; 12 bases are a match to TRBD2. CDR1 and CDR2 from the germline V gene are SGHRS and YFSETQ. The CDR3 contains 17 residues. Germline trimming cut 4 bases from V and 1 base from J; bases unmatched to any gene: 8. The CDR3: CASSASGLAGSQETQYF. The CDR3 region has the DNA TGCGCCAGCAGCGCGAGTGGACTAGCGGGATCCCAAGAGACCCAGTACTTC.